Following are 21 T cell receptor beta chains from one sample sequenced in a study of blood T cell repertoires in COVID-19. TCRdb's table, derived via immunoSEQ multiplex PCR, lists solely in-frame clones and lacks some. The sample has just under 45,000 clones; around nine tenths are singletons. Sequenced: peripheral blood. Receptors were obtained from a man aged 40-49 years with COVID-19, enrolled during active disease.

The rearrangement uses TRBV11-2 and TRBJ1-4, with D hard to call. Germline CDR1 and CDR2: SGHAT and FQNNGV. CDR3 size: 15 residues. Trimming removed 5 bases from V and 5 bases from J, with 15 bases in between. The DNA of the CDR3 is TGTGCCAGCAGCCAAGAGGGTCCTAGGAATGAAAAACTGTTTTTT. Translation gives CASSQEGPRNEKLFF.

This sequence joins TRBV28 and TRBJ1-1, with D possibly matching TRBD1 (6 bases). The V gene lost 5 bases and the J gene lost 0 bases, with 10 bases spanning the gap. This CDR3 is built from 14 residues. CDR1 is MDHEN and CDR2 is SYDVKM in the germline V gene. The CDR3 DNA sequence: TGTGCCAGCAGTGAAACAGGGATGAACACTGAAGCTTTCTTT. It encodes CASSETGMNTEAFF. The full variable domain, with the rest looked up from reference TRBV28 and TRBJ1-1, is DVKVTQSSRYLVKRTGEKVFLECVQDMDHENMFWYRQDPGLGLRLIYFSYDVKMKEKGDIPEGYSVSREKKERFSLILESASTNQTSMYLCASSETGMNTEAFFGQGTRLTVV.

This rearrangement joins TRBV6-5 to TRBJ1-5; 7 nucleotides agree with TRBD1. The CDR3 runs 16 residues. Germline V gene sequence: CDR1 MNHEY, CDR2 SVGAGI. Germline trimming cut 2 bases from V and 0 bases from J; bases unmatched to any gene: 4. Here the CDR3 reads CASSYGRGPSNQPQHF. The CDR3 coding sequence is TGTGCCAGCAGTTACGGAAGGGGGCCTAGCAATCAGCCCCAGCATTTT.

The J gene is TRBJ1-1, the V gene TRBV23-1, with 7 bases aligning to TRBD1. TRBV23-1 is assigned to the ORF class and has an uncertain function. V was clipped by 7 bases and J by 1 base; unmatched bases: 3. The CDR3 extends over 13 amino acids. CDR3 coding DNA: TGCGCCAGCATAAGGGGGCAGAACACTGAAGCTTTCTTT. Protein sequence: CASIRGQNTEAFF.

The chain employs TRBV24-1 and TRBJ1-2; perhaps TRBD1 as D (6 bases). Germline CDR1 reads KGHDR; CDR2 reads SFDVKD. This CDR3 region has 14 residues. V was pared by 6 bases and J by 2 bases, with 12 bases between. CDR3 sequence: CATSKSGTNYGYTF. CDR3 nucleotide sequence: TGTGCCACCAGTAAATCCGGGACAAACTATGGCTACACCTTC.

The V and J genes are TRBV10-3 and TRBJ1-2, with D maybe TRBD1 (5 bases). Deletions cut 4 bases from V and 1 base from J, with 7 bases between. CDR1 is ENHRY and CDR2 is SYGVKD in the germline V gene. This CDR3 has 13 amino acids. The CDR3 nucleotides read TGTGCCATCAGTGTAGGGGATAACTATGGCTACACCTTC. It codes for CAISVGDNYGYTF.

This rearrangement joins TRBV7-2 to TRBJ2-2; TRBD2 agrees at 12 bases. Looked up from germline, CDR1 is SGHTA and CDR2 is FQGNSA. This CDR3 spans 19 amino acids. Trimming at V came to 1 base and at J to 1 base, leaving 7 bases not matched to a gene. In DNA, the CDR3 is TGTGCCAGCAGCTTAGGTGGACTAGCGGGGAGAAAGAACACCGGGGAGCTGTTTTTT. It yields the protein CASSLGGLAGRKNTGELFF.

J is TRBJ2-7 and V is TRBV30; no definite D call. The CDR3 consists of 12 residues. Trimming took off 3 bases at V and 6 bases at J, with 12 bases between the two ends. Looked up from germline, CDR1 is GTSNPN and CDR2 is SVGIG (reference sequence). The CDR3 is CAWSLTLSEQYF. In nucleotides, the CDR3 is TGTGCCTGGAGCCTTACCCTAAGCGAGCAGTACTTC.

This clone has just one count. This sequence joins TRBV4-1 and TRBJ2-5; TRBD2 aligns across 13 bases. CDR3 length equals 15 residues. V was pared by 4 bases and J by 5 bases, with 4 bases of the junction left unmatched. Looked up from germline, CDR1 is MGHRA and CDR2 is YSYEKL. The CDR3 loop is CASSPGLAGRETQYF. The CDR3 DNA reads TGCGCCAGCAGCCCGGGACTAGCGGGGCGTGAGACCCAGTACTTC.

The chain employs TRBV12-3 or TRBV12-4 and TRBJ2-1; the D is unclear. Trimming took off 6 bases at V and 5 bases at J, with 11 bases between the two ends. CDR3 length: 13 amino acids. CDR3 DNA sequence: TGTGCCAGCAGCCCATGGCCTCACAATGAGCAGTTCTTC. Its translation: CASSPWPHNEQFF.

This rearrangement joins TRBV19 to TRBJ1-6, with D unclear. Trimming removed 5 bases at V and 10 bases at J, with 9 bases between. This CDR3 region has 12 residues. Germline CDR1 LNHDA, CDR2 SQIVND (reference sequence). The CDR3 sequence: CASSLGNSPLHF. CDR3 DNA sequence: TGTGCCAGTAGTCTCGGGAACTCACCCCTCCACTTT.

The chain links TRBV27 to TRBJ2-1; D is possibly TRBD2 (5 bases). The V gene lost 7 bases and the J gene lost 1 base, with 11 bases spanning the gap. The CDR3 spans 14 residues. Germline V gene sequence: CDR1 MNHEY, CDR2 SMNVEV (reference sequence). The CDR3 DNA reads TGTGCCAGCAAACCTTCGGGGTCCTACAATGAGCAGTTCTTC. This sequence encodes CASKPSGSYNEQFF.

The chain uses TRBV15 and TRBJ2-7, with a weak D call TRBD2 (6 bases). Germline V gene sequence: CDR1 LNHNV, CDR2 YYDKDF (reference sequence). V lost 1 base, J lost 0 bases, and 10 bases lay in between. This CDR3 has 15 residues. The CDR3 DNA is TGTGCCACCAGCAGAGTTCCGGAGGGCTCCTACGAGCAGTACTTC. Translated: CATSRVPEGSYEQYF.

The V and J genes are TRBV5-1 and TRBJ2-7; D is perhaps TRBD1 (6 bases). V shed 4 bases and J shed 5 bases, with 16 bases lying between them. Germline V gene sequence: CDR1 SGHRS, CDR2 YFSETQ. This CDR3 has 14 amino acids. The CDR3 reads CASSLRAGVNEQYF. The CDR3 DNA reads as TGCGCCAGCAGCCTAAGGGCAGGGGTCAACGAGCAGTACTTC.

The chain couples TRBV7-2 to TRBJ2-7; D might be TRBD1 (6 bases). The CDR3 sequence is 15 residues long. Per germline, CDR1 SGHTA and CDR2 FQGNSA. V shed 1 base and J shed 1 base, with 11 bases lying between them. CDR3 region: CASSLGGTSSYEQYF. DNA for the CDR3: TGTGCCAGCAGCTTAGGGGGGACATCATCCTACGAGCAGTACTTC.

This clone was seen more than once but under ten times. V and J are TRBV3-1 (or the pseudogene TRBV3-2) and TRBJ1-4, with 7 bases that match TRBD1. The germline V gene has CDR1 LGHDT and CDR2 YNNKEL (reference sequence). Trimming cost V 11 bases and J 4 bases; bases outside gene matches: 4. CDR3 length equals 12 residues. This CDR3 reads CASGQSNEKLFF. The CDR3, as DNA: TGTGCCTCGGGACAGAGTAATGAAAAACTGTTTTTT.

The chain has TRBV2 and TRBJ1-6; 11 positions agree with TRBD1. CDR3 length: 16 residues. Trimming at V came to 7 bases and at J to 8 bases, leaving 10 bases not matched to a gene. Germline V lookup: CDR1 SNHLY, CDR2 FYNNEI. The CDR3 DNA sequence: TGTGCCAGCACCGAAGGTACGGGACAGGGGGATTCACCCCTCCACTTT. Its translation is CASTEGTGQGDSPLHF.

The genes are TRBV6-5 and TRBJ1-6; D is possibly TRBD1 (5 bases). CDR3 size: 15 residues. V dropped 1 base and J dropped 5 bases, with 9 bases sitting between them. CDR1 MNHEY and CDR2 SVGAGI come from the germline V gene. The DNA of the CDR3 is TGTGCCAGCAGTTACTTTGACAGCAATAATTCACCCCTCCACTTT. It encodes CASSYFDSNNSPLHF.

The rearrangement links TRBV3-1 (or the pseudogene TRBV3-2) to TRBJ2-3, with TRBD2 as a possible D gene (5 bases). V was cut by 1 base and J by 5 bases, with 13 bases left in between. Germline assignment: CDR1 LGHDT and CDR2 YNNKEL (reference sequence). The CDR3 length is 15 residues. CDR3 nucleotide sequence: TGTGCCAGCAGCCAAGTCTCGGGAAGTGTAGATACGCAGTATTTT. It yields the protein CASSQVSGSVDTQYF.

J is TRBJ2-7 and V is TRBV7-9, with a weak D call TRBD1 (6 bases). Germline lookup yields CDR1 SEHNR and CDR2 FQNEAQ (reference sequence). The CDR3 totals 16 residues. The V end lost 1 base, the J end lost 3 bases, and 16 bases lay between the germline ends. CDR3 DNA sequence: TGTGCCAGCAGCTTAGTTTCGGCTGGGGACAACTACGAGCAGTACTTC. This encodes CASSLVSAGDNYEQYF. Full variable domain (missing parts from reference TRBV7-9 and TRBJ2-7): DTGVSQNPRHKITKRGQNVTFRCDPISEHNRLYWYRQTLGQGPEFLTYFQNEAQLEKSRLLSDRFSAERPKGSFSTLEIQRTEQGDSAMYLCASSLVSAGDNYEQYFGPGTRLTVT.

A few counts support this clone. This chain links TRBV10-1 with TRBJ2-7; TRBD1 aligns across 9 bases. There are 16 residues in the CDR3. The germline CDR1 and CDR2 sequences are WNHNN and SYGVQD (reference sequence). V lost 3 bases and J lost 4; bases outside the gene matches: 10. The CDR3 coding sequence is TGCGCCAGCAGTGATTCCCTGGTGGACAGGGGATACGAGCAGTACTTC. Translation gives CASSDSLVDRGYEQYF.